The clone carrying this T cell receptor beta chain was seen repeatedly, ten times or more. Antigen unknown. With a J-beta primer mix and a sample-barcoded 5' primer, a second PCR ran 7 to 11 cycles. TCRdb reprocessed the 5' RACE reads via MiXCR and lists one record per CDR3 protein. Among around 650,000 distinct CDR3 sequences listed, 40% to 50% were seen once. The data are from a study of blood T cells in healthy people across ages. Findings and limits, study-wide: Researchers report that TCR beta diversity correlated strongly with naive T cell percentage. Total diversity from one million sequenced T cells was likely underestimated. Higher diversity and more naive CD4+ cells were features of long-lived donors, compared to aged donors.

Trimming took off 6 bases at V and 5 bases at J, with 13 bases between the two ends. This CDR3 contains 13 residues. CDR1 and CDR2 from the germline V gene are DFQATT and SNEGSKA (reference sequence). The chain links TRBV20-1 to TRBJ1-4, with D maybe TRBD1 (6 bases). This TCR was recovered from a man older than 75 in good health. Sample: blood. This chain's CDR3 is CSAQDSRNEKLFF. For the CDR3, the DNA is TGCAGTGCCCAGGACAGCCGGAATGAAAAACTGTTTTTT.